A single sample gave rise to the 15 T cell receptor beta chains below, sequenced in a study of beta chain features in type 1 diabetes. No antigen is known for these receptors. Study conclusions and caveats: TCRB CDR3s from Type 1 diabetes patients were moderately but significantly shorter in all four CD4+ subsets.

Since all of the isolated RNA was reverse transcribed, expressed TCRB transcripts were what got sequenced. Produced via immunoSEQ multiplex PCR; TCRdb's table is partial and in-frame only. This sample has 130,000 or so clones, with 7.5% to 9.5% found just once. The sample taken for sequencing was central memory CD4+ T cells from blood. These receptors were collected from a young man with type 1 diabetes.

The CDR3 loop reads CASSQGRDTGELFF. Here the CDR3 DNA reads TGCGCCAGCAGCCAAGGCAGGGACACCGGGGAGCTGTTTTTT. The chain links TRBV4-1 to TRBJ2-2, with D possibly matching TRBD1 (5 bases). The V end was cut by 1 base, the J end by 3 bases, with 6 bases between. Germline V gene sequence: CDR1 MGHRA, CDR2 YSYEKL. This CDR3 has 14 residues.

The CDR3 region has the DNA TGTGCCAGCAGCCAAGAGAGAGGGGGCCAAGAGACCCAGTACTTC. Encoded protein: CASSQERGGQETQYF. The chain employs TRBV4-2 and TRBJ2-5; maybe TRBD1 (6 bases). Germline V gene lookup returns CDR1 LGHNA and CDR2 YNFKEQ. The CDR3 has 15 residues. Trimming removed 0 bases from V and 1 base from J, with 9 bases in between.

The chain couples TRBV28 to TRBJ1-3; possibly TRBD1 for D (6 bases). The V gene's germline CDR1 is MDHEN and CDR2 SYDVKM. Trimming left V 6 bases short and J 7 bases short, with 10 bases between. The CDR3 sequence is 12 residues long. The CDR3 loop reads CASRTQGNTIYF. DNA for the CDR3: TGTGCCAGCAGAACACAGGGTAACACCATATATTTT.

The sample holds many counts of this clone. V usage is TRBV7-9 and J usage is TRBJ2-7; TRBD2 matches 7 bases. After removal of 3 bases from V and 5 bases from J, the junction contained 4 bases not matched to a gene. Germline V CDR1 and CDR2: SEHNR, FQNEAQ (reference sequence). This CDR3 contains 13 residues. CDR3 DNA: TGTGCCAGCAGCTTCGGGGGAGGGGACGAGCAGTACTTC. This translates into CASSFGGGDEQYF.

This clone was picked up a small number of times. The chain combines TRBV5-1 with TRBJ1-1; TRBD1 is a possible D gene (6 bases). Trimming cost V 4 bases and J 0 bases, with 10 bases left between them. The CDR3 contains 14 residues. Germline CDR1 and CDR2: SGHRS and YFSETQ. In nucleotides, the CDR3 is TGCGCCAGCAGCGCAGGGGCGTTGAACACTGAAGCTTTCTTT. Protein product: CASSAGALNTEAFF. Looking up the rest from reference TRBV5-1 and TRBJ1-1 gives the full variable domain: KAGVTQTPRYLIKTRGQQVTLSCSPISGHRSVSWYQQTPGQGLQFLFEYFSETQRNKGNFPGRFSGRQFSNSRSEMNVSTLELGDSALYLCASSAGALNTEAFFGQGTRLTVV.

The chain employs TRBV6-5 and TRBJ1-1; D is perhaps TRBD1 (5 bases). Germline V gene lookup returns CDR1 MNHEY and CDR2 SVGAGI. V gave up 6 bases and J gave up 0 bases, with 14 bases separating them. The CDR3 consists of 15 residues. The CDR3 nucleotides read TGTGCCAGCAGGGGTCTCGGGGGGATGAACACTGAAGCTTTCTTT. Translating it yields CASRGLGGMNTEAFF.

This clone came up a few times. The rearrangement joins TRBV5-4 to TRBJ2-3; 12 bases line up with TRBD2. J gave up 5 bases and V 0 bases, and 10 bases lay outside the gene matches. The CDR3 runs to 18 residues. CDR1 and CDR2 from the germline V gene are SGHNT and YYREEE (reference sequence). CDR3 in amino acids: CASSLGLAGGQEKDTQYF. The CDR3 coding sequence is TGTGCCAGCAGCTTGGGTCTAGCGGGGGGGCAGGAGAAAGATACGCAGTATTTT.

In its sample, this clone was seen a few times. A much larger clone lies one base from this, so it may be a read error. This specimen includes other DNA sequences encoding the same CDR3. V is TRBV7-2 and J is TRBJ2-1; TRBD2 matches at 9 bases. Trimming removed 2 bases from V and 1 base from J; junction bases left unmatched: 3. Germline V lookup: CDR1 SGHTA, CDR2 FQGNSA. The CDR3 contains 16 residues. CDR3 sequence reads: CASSLSLAGSYNEQFF. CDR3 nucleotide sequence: TGTGCCAGCAGCTTATCTCTAGCGGGGTCCTACAATGAGCAGTTCTTC.

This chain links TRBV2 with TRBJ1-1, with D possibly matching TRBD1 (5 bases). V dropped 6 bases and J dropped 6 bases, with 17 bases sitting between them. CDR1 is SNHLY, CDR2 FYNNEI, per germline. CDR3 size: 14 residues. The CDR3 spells CASRAEGDGAEAFF. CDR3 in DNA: TGTGCCAGCAGGGCCGAAGGGGATGGGGCTGAAGCTTTCTTT.

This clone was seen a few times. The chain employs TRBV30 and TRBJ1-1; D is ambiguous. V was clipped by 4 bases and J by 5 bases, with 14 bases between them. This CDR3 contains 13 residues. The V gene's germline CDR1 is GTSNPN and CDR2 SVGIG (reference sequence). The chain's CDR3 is CAWKTGRGTEAFF. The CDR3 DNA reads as TGTGCCTGGAAAACCGGGAGAGGGACTGAAGCTTTCTTT. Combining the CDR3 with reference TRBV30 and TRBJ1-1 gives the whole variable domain SQTIHQWPATLVQPVGSPLSLECTVEGTSNPNLYWYRQAAGRGLQLLFYSVGIGQISSEVPQNLSASRPQDRQFILSSKKLLLSDSGFYLCAWKTGRGTEAFFGQGTRLTVV.

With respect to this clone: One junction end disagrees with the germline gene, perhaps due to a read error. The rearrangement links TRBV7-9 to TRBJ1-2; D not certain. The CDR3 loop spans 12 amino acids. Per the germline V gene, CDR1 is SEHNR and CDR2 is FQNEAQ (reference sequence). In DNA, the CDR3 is TGTGCCAGCAGCTTAGGCCGGGATGGTTACACCTTC. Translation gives CASSLGRDGYTF.

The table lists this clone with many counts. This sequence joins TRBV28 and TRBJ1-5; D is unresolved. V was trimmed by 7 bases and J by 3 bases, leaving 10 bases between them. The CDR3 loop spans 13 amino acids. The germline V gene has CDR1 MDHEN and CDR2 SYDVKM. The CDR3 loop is CASTVSSNQPQHF. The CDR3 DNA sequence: TGTGCCAGCACTGTCTCCTCCAATCAGCCCCAGCATTTT.

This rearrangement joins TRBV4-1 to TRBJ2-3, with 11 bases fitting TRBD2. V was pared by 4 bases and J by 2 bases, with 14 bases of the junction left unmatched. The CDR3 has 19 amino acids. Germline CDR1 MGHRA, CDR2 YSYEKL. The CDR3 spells CASSRARLLAGDLTDTQYF. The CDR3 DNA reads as TGCGCCAGCAGCCGCGCCCGTCTACTAGCGGGGGATCTCACAGATACGCAGTATTTT.

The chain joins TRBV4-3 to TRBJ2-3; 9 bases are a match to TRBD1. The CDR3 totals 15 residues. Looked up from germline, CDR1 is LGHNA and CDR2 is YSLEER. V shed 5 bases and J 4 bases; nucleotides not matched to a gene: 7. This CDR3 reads CASSWGGQGSDTQYF. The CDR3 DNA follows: TGCGCCAGCAGCTGGGGGGGACAGGGATCAGATACGCAGTATTTT.

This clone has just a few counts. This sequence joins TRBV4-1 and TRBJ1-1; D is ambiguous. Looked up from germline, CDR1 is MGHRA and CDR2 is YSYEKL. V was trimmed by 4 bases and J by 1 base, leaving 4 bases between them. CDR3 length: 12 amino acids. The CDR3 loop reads CASSRQNTEAFF. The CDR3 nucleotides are TGCGCCAGCAGCCGACAGAACACTGAAGCTTTCTTT.